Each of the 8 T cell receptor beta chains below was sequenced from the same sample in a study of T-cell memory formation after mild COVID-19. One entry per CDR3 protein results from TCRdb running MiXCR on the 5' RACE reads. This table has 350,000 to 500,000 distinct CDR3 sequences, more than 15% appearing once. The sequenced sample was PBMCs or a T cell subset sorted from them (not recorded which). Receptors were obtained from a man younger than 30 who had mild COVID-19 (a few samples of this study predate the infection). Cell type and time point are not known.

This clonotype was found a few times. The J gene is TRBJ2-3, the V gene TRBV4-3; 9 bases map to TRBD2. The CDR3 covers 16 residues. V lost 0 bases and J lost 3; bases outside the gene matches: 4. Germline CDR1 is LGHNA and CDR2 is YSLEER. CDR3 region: CASSQDSRGGTDTQYF. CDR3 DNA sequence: TGCGCCAGCAGCCAAGATTCGCGGGGGGGTACAGATACGCAGTATTTT.

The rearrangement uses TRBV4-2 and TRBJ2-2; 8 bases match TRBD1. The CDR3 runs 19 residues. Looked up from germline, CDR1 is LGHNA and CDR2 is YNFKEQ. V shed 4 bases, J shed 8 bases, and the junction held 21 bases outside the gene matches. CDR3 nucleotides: TGTGCCAGCAGCCTGGGGTCCGGACAGGGACCTCTTGGGGCTGGGGAGCTGTTTTTT. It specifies CASSLGSGQGPLGAGELFF.

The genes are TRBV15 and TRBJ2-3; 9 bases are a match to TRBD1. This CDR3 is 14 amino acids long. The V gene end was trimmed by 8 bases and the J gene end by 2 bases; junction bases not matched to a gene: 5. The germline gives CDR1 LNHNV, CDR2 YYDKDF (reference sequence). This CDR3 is CATGRQGVTDTQYF. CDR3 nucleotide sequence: TGTGCCACCGGCCGACAGGGGGTCACAGATACGCAGTATTTT.

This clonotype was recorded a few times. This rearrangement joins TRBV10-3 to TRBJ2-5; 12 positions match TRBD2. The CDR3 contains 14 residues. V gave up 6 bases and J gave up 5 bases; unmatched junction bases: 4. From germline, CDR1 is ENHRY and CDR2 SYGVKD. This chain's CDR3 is CAIRAGLAGETQYF. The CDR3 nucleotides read TGTGCCATCAGGGCCGGACTAGCGGGGGAGACCCAGTACTTC.

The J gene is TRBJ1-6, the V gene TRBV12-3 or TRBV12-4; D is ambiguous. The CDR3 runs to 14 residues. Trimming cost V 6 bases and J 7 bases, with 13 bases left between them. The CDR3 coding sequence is TGTGCCAGCAGCACGCGCCAACGGAATTCACCCCTCCACTTT. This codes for CASSTRQRNSPLHF.

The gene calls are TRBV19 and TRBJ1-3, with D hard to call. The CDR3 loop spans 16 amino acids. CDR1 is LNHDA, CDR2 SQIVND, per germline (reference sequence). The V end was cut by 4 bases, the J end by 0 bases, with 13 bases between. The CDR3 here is CASSTLSDLSGNTIYF. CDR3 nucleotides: TGTGCCAGTAGTACTCTTTCGGACCTCTCTGGAAACACCATATATTTT.

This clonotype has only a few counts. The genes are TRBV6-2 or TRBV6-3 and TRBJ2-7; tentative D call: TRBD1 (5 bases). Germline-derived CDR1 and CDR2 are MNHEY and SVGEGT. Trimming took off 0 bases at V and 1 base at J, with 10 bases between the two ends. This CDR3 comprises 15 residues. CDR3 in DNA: TGTGCCAGCAGTTACTCAGCCAGGACATCCTACGAGCAGTACTTC. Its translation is CASSYSARTSYEQYF.

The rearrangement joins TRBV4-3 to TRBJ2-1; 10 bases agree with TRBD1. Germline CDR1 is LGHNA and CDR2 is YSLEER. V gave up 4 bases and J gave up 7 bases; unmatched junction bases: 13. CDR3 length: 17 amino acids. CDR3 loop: CASSPSRGTGAENEQFF. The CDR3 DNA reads TGCGCCAGCAGCCCCTCCAGGGGGACAGGGGCAGAAAATGAGCAGTTCTTC.